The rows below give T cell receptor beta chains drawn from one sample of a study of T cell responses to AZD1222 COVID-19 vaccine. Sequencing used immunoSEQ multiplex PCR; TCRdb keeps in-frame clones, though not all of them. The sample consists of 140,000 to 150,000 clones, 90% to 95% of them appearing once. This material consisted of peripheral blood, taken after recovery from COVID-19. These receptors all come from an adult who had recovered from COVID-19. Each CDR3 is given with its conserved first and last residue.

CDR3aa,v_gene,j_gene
CSVEAESSYEQYF,TRBV29-1,TRBJ2-7
CAWSPGTSGNTIYF,TRBV30,TRBJ1-3
CARIPGDLGFLNTEAFF,TRBV5-3,TRBJ1-1
CATAETGDPNTEAFF,TRBV24-1,TRBJ1-1
CASSEGLAGQHSYEQYF,TRBV5-4,TRBJ2-7
CASSRGLAGFTDTQYF,TRBV5-1,TRBJ2-3
CASSSASTDTQYF,TRBV28,TRBJ2-3
CASSLSEGDYGYTF,TRBV7-2,TRBJ1-2
CASSGAGDTQYF,TRBV9,TRBJ2-3
CASSLWGTVGGNTIYF,TRBV5-1,TRBJ1-3
CASSQGGGRGSNQPQHF,TRBV4-1,TRBJ1-5
CASSWWGDRAAYNEQFF,TRBV7-9,TRBJ2-1
CASSQPSGRAVNEQFF,TRBV4-2,TRBJ2-1
CASSLTRIVNNEQFF,TRBV27,TRBJ2-1
CASSPGLAGPYNEQFF,TRBV28,TRBJ2-1
CASSFGASGRVGTDTQYF,TRBV5-6,TRBJ2-3
CASSLEVSTEAFF,TRBV5-5,TRBJ1-1
CASNLQGRAFF,TRBV6-5,TRBJ1-1
CASSPSSGIRSYNEQFF,TRBV5-4,TRBJ2-1
CASSLAAGSWSEAFF,TRBV7-6,TRBJ1-1
CASSLGSNTEAFF,TRBV11-3,TRBJ1-1